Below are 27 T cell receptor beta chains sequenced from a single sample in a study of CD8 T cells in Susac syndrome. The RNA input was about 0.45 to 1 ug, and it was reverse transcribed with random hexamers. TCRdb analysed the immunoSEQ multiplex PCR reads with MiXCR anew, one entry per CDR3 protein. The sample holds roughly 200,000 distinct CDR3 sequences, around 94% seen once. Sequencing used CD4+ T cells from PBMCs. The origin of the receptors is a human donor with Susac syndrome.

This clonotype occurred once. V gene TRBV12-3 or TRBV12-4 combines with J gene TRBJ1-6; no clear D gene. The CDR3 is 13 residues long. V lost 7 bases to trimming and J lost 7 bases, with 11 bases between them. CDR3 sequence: CASTYGGNSPLHF. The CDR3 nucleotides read TGTGCCAGCACCTATGGAGGGAATTCACCCCTCCACTTT.

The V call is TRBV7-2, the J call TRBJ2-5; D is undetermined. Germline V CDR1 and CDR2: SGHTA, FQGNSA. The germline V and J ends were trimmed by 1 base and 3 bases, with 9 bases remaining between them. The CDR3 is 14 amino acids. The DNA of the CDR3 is TGTGCCAGCAGCTTAGTATCTAGTAAAGAGACCCAGTACTTC. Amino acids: CASSLVSSKETQYF.

Written as DNA, the CDR3 is TGTGCCAGCAGTTCGACAGGGCCAACCTACGAGCAGTACTTC. This translates into CASSSTGPTYEQYF. V is TRBV12-3 or TRBV12-4 and J is TRBJ2-7; TRBD1 agrees at 7 bases. After removal of 4 bases from V and 2 bases from J, the junction contained 5 bases not matched to a gene. The CDR3 runs 14 residues.

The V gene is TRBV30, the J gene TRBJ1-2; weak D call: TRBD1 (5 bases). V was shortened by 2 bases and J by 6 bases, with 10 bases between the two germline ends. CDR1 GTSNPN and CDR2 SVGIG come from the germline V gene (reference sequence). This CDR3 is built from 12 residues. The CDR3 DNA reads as TGTGCCTGGAGTCGGAGAGGGGATGGCTACACCTTC. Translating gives CAWSRRGDGYTF. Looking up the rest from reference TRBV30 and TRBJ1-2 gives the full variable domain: SQTIHQWPATLVQPVGSPLSLECTVEGTSNPNLYWYRQAAGRGLQLLFYSVGIGQISSEVPQNLSASRPQDRQFILSSKKLLLSDSGFYLCAWSRRGDGYTFGSGTRLTVV.

CDR3 nucleotide sequence: TGTGCCAGCAGCTTAGCCCGGACAGGGTATGGCGAGCAGTACTTC. The encoded protein is CASSLARTGYGEQYF. The J gene is TRBJ2-7, the V gene TRBV7-9, with 8 positions matching TRBD1. The germline V gene has CDR1 SEHNR and CDR2 FQNEAQ (reference sequence). This CDR3 comprises 15 residues. V gave up 0 bases and J gave up 6 bases; unmatched junction bases: 7.

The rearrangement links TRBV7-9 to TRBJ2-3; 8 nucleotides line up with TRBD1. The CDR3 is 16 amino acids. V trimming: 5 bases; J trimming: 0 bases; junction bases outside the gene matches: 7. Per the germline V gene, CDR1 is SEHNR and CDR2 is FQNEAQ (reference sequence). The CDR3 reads CASSPGQGSSTDTQYF. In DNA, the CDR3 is TGTGCCAGCAGCCCAGGACAGGGTTCGAGCACAGATACGCAGTATTTT.

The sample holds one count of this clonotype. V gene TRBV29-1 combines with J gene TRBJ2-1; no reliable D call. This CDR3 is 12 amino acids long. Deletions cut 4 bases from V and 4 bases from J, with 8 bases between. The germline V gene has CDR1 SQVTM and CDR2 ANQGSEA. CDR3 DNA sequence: TGCAGCGTTGTTAGCCCTTACAATGAGCAGTTCTTC. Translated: CSVVSPYNEQFF.

Here the CDR3 DNA reads TGTGCCACCAGCAGAGATTCGGGCCGTAACACCGGGGAGCTGTTTTTT. Its protein is CATSRDSGRNTGELFF. The chain joins TRBV15 to TRBJ2-2; D call uncertain. Germline CDR1 is LNHNV and CDR2 is YYDKDF (reference sequence). V dropped 0 bases and J dropped 2 bases, with 10 bases sitting between them. CDR3 length: 16 amino acids. The full variable domain, its missing parts supplied by reference TRBV15 and TRBJ2-2, is DAMVIQNPRYQVTQFGKPVTLSCSQTLNHNVMYWYQQKSSQAPKLLFHYYDKDFNNEADTPDNFQSRRPNTSFCFLDIRSPGLGDTAMYLCATSRDSGRNTGELFFGEGSRLTVL.

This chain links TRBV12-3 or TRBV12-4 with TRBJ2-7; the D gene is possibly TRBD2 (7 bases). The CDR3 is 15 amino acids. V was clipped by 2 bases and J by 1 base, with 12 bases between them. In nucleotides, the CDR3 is TGTGCCAGCAGTTTACTTGGGGGGGCTTCCTACGAGCAGTACTTC. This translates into CASSLLGGASYEQYF.

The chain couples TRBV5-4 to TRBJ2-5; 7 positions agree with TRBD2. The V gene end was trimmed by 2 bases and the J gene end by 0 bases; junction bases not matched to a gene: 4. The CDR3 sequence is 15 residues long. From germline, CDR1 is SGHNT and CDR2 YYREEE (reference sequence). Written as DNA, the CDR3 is TGTGCCAGCAGCTTCGGGGGGAGAAACCAAGAGACCCAGTACTTC. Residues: CASSFGGRNQETQYF.

CDR3 amino acids: CASSGDREQPQHF. CDR3 bases: TGTGCCAGCAGCGGGGACCGCGAACAGCCCCAGCATTTT. The V and J genes are TRBV5-4 and TRBJ1-5; weak D call: TRBD1 (5 bases). Germline loops: CDR1 SGHNT, CDR2 YYREEE (reference sequence). The CDR3 runs to 13 residues. With 4 bases removed from V and 7 bases from J, the gap between germline ends came to 12 bases.

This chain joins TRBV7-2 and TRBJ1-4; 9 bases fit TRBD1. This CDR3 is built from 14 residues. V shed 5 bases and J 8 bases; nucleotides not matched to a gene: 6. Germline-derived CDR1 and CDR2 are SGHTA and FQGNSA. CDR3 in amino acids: CASSTGQGSEKLFF. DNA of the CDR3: TGTGCCAGCAGCACGGGACAGGGTAGCGAAAAACTGTTTTTT. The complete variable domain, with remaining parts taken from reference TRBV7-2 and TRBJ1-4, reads GAGVSQSPSNKVTEKGKDVELRCDPISGHTALYWYRQSLGQGLEFLIYFQGNSAPDKSGLPSDRFSAERTGGSVSTLTIQRTQQEDSAVYLCASSTGQGSEKLFFGSGTQLSVL.

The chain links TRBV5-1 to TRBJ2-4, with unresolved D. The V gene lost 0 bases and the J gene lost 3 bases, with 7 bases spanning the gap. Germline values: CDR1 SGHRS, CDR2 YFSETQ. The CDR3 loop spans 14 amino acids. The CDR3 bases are TGCGCCAGCAGCTTGGAAGGCCACAAAAACATTCAGTACTTC. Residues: CASSLEGHKNIQYF.

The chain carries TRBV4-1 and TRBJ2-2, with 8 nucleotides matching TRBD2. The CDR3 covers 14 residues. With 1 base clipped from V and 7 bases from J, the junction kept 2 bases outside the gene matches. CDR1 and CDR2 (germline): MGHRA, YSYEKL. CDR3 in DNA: TGCGCCAGCAGCCAAGTCCTAGCGGGCGGGGAGCTGTTTTTT. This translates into CASSQVLAGGELFF.

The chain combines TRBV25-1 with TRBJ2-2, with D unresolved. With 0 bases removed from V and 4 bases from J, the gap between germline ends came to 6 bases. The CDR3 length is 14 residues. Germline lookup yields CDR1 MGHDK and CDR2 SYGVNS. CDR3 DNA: TGTGCCAGCAGTGAATACCCTTCCACCGGGGAGCTGTTTTTT. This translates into CASSEYPSTGELFF.

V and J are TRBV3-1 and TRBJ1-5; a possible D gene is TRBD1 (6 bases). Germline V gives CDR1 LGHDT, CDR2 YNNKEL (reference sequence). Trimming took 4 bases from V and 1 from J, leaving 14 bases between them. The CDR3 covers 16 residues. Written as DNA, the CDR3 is TGTGCCAGCAGCCCTAGGGGGGGGGCGAGCAATCAGCCCCAGCATTTT. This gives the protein CASSPRGGASNQPQHF. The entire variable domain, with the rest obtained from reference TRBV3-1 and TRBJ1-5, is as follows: DTAVSQTPKYLVTQMGNDKSIKCEQNLGHDTMYWYKQDSKKFLKIMFSYNNKELIINETVPNRFSPKSPDKAHLNLHINSLELGDSAVYFCASSPRGGASNQPQHFGDGTRLSIL.

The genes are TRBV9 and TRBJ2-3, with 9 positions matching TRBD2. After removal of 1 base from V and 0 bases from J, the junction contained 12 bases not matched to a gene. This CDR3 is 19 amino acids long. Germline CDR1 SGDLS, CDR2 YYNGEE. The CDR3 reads CASSVKERGAVFSTDTQYF. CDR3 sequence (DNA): TGTGCCAGCAGCGTAAAAGAGCGGGGGGCGGTATTTAGCACAGATACGCAGTATTTT.

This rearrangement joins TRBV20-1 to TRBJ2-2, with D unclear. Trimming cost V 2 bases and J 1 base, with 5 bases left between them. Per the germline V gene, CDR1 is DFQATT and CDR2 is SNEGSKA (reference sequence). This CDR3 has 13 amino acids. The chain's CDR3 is CSARWGNTGELFF. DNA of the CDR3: TGCAGTGCTAGATGGGGGAACACCGGGGAGCTGTTTTTT.

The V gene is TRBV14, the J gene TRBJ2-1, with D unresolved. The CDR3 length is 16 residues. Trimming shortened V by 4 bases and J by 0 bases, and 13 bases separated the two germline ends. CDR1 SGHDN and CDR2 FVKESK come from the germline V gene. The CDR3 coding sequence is TGTGCCAGCAGCCCGTTCCCGGTTAGCTCCTACAATGAGCAGTTCTTC. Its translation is CASSPFPVSSYNEQFF.

This chain's CDR3 is CATSIRTGNSPLHF. The CDR3 DNA sequence: TGTGCCACCAGCATTCGGACAGGGAACTCACCCCTCCACTTT. This chain joins TRBV15 and TRBJ1-6; 8 nucleotides match TRBD1. CDR3 size: 14 residues. V was pared by 4 bases and J by 10 bases, with 6 bases of the junction left unmatched. The germline V gene encodes CDR1 LNHNV and CDR2 YYDKDF (reference sequence).

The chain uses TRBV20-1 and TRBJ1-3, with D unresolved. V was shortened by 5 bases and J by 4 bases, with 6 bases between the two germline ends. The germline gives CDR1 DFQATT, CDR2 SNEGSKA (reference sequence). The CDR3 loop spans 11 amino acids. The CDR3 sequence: CSAALGNTIYF. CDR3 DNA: TGCAGTGCTGCCCTCGGAAACACCATATATTTT.

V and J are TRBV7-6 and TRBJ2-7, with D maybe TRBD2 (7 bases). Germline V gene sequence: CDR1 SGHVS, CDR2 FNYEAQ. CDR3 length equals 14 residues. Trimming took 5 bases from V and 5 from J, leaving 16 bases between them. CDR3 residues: CASSEQGGIHEQYF. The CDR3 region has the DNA TGTGCCAGCAGCGAACAGGGAGGGATCCACGAGCAGTACTTC. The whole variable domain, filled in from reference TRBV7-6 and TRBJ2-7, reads GAGVSQSPRYKVTKRGQDVALRCDPISGHVSLYWYRQALGQGPEFLTYFNYEAQQDKSGLPNDRFSAERPEGSISTLTIQRTEQRDSAMYRCASSEQGGIHEQYFGPGTRLTVT.

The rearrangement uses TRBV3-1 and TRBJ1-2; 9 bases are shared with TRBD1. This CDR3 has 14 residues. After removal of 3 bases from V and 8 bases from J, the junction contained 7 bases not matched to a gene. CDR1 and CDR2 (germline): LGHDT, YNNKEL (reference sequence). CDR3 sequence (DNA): TGTGCCAGCAGCCACCGGGACAGGGAGGGCGGCTACACCTTC. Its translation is CASSHRDREGGYTF.

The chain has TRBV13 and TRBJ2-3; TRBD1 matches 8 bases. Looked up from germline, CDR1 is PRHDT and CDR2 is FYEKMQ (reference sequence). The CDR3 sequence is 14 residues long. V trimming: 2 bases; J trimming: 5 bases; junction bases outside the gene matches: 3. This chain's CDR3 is CASSLRTGKDTQYF. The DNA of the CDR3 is TGTGCCAGCAGCTTACGGACAGGGAAAGATACGCAGTATTTT.

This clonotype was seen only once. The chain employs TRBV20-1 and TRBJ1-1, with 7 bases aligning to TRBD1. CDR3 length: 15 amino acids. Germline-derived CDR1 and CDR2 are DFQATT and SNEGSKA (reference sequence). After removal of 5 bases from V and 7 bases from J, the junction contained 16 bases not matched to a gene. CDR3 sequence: CSAYRDSLGGGEAFF. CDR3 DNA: TGCAGTGCTTACCGGGACAGCCTAGGGGGGGGTGAAGCTTTCTTT.

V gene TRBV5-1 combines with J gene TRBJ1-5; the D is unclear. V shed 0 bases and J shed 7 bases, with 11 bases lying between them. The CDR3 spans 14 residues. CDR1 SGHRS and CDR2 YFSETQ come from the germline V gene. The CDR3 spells CASSLAPGGQPQHF. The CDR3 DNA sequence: TGCGCCAGCAGCTTGGCCCCGGGCGGACAGCCCCAGCATTTT.

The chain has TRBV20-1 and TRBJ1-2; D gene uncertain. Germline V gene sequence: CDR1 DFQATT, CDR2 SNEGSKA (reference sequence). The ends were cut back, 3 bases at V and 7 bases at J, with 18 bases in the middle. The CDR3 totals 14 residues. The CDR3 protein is CSASPLGELIGYTF. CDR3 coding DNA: TGCAGTGCTAGCCCCCTTGGAGAACTTATTGGCTACACCTTC.